This paragraph reports one TCR beta chain. A Seattle source enrolled patients during active infection and followed them longitudinally. This entry belongs to a study of blood T cell repertoires in COVID-19. Per the germline V gene, CDR1 is SGDLS and CDR2 is YYNGEE. The CDR3 runs 15 residues. Trimming stripped 3 bases from V and 2 bases from J, with 13 bases between. This table comes from immunoSEQ multiplex PCR, and its TCRdb copy is limited to in-frame clones, with some not included. The sample shows fewer than 400,000 clones, roughly 88% of them seen only once. Sequenced sample: peripheral blood. V usage is TRBV9 and J usage is TRBJ2-3, with D maybe TRBD2 (6 bases). This sequence originates from a woman under 40 with COVID-19, enrolled during active disease. The CDR3 DNA follows: TGTGCCAGCAGCGGCCCCCGGGGGAACACAGATACGCAGTATTTT. This translates into CASSGPRGNTDTQYF. The full variable domain, in which reference TRBV9 and TRBJ2-3 provide the parts outside the CDR3, is DSGVTQTPKHLITATGQRVTLRCSPRSGDLSVYWYQQSLDQGLQFLIQYYNGEERAKGNILERFSAQQFPDLHSELNLSSLELGDSALYFCASSGPRGNTDTQYFGPGTRLTVL.